A selection of T cell receptor beta chains follows, all from one sample in a study of post-analysis software for immune sequencing data. TCRdb re-analysed the PCR reads in MiXCR, keeping a single row per CDR3 protein. The table includes some 370,000 distinct CDR3 sequences, 30% to 45% detected once. The sequencing input was blood. The receptors were sampled from a girl between 10 and 17 years old with multiple sclerosis. Each CDR3 is given with its conserved first and last residue. A D gene is named only where the DNA matches it firmly. Some rows mark clone size as missing; the rest say once, few, many or name a class of expanded clone.

v_gene,d_gene,j_gene,abundance,CDR3nt,CDR3aa
TRBV12-3/TRBV12-4,TRBD1,TRBJ1-4,-,TGTGTCAGCAGTGCCGGGACAGGGGCGCACTCAACTAATGAAAAACTGTTTTTT,CVSSAGTGAHSTNEKLFF
TRBV7-9,TRBD1,TRBJ2-1,-,TGTGCCAGCAGCTTAGAGACAGGGGGCCCCTACAATGAGCAGTTCTTC,CASSLETGGPYNEQFF
TRBV9,TRBD2,TRBJ2-2,few,TGTGCCAGCAGCGTGGGGCTAGCGGGTACCGGGGAGCTGTTTTTT,CASSVGLAGTGELFF
TRBV30,-,TRBJ2-7,-,TGTGCCTGGAGCGCCGCCTACGAGCAGTACTTC,CAWSAAYEQYF
TRBV27,TRBD1,TRBJ1-2,-,TGTGCCAGCAGTTTCTTGGGGACAGGGGTCGCGGGAGCCTCTAACTATGGCTACACCTTC,CASSFLGTGVAGASNYGYTF
TRBV27,-,TRBJ2-1,-,TGTGCCAGCAGCCAGCGAAGCTCCTACAATGAGCAGTTCTTC,CASSQRSSYNEQFF
TRBV4-1,-,TRBJ2-7,many,TGCGCCAGCAGCCAAGATCGGAAGGGGTTGGGGTACGAGCAGTACTTC,CASSQDRKGLGYEQYF
TRBV7-9,-,TRBJ2-5,-,TGTGCCAGCAGCACCGGGACATACCAAGAGACCCAGTACTTC,CASSTGTYQETQYF
TRBV18,-,TRBJ1-5,-,TGTGCCAGCTCACCACTGGGGCCGGGGGGGGATCAGCCCCAGCATTTT,CASSPLGPGGDQPQHF
TRBV7-3,-,TRBJ2-1,-,TGTGCCAGCAGCGAGGGGGGATCAACCTTCTACAATGAGCAGTTCTTC,CASSEGGSTFYNEQFF
TRBV2,-,TRBJ2-1,once,TGTGCCAGCAGTGTGGCGGCAGGGGATATCAACAATGAGCAGTTCTTC,CASSVAAGDINNEQFF
TRBV7-2,-,TRBJ2-7,-,TGTGCCAGCAGTTACGGACCTGAGCAGTACTTC,CASSYGPEQYF
TRBV24-1,-,TRBJ2-5,-,TGTGCCACCAGTCGAGAAATGTCAGAGACCCAGTACTTC,CATSREMSETQYF
TRBV7-2,-,TRBJ2-7,-,TGTGCCAGCAGCTCGCGAAAGCGGAACAACGAGCAGTACTTC,CASSSRKRNNEQYF
TRBV6-5,-,TRBJ2-7,-,TGTGCCAGCAGTTGGGGACGGGATATCTACGAGCAGTACTTC,CASSWGRDIYEQYF
TRBV27,TRBD2,TRBJ2-5,-,TGTGCCAGCAGCCTAGCGGCGGGGCCGGGGGCCCAGTACTTC,CASSLAAGPGAQYF
TRBV20-1,-,TRBJ2-7,-,TGCAGTGCTAGAGATGGGGTCCATTTGGACGAGCAGTACTTC,CSARDGVHLDEQYF
TRBV30,-,TRBJ1-2,-,TGTGCCTGGAGCCGGGACACCTATGGCTACACCTTC,CAWSRDTYGYTF
TRBV10-3,TRBD2,TRBJ2-1,-,TGTGCCATCAGTGATTGGAGCGGGGTCAGCTCCTACAATGAGCAGTTCTTC,CAISDWSGVSSYNEQFF
TRBV6-6,-,TRBJ1-2,few,TGTGCCAGCAGAGAGGCCCTTGGCTACACCTTC,CASREALGYTF
TRBV7-2,-,TRBJ2-3,-,TGTGCCAGCAGCTCAAAGGGGGTGAACACAGATACGCAGTATTTT,CASSSKGVNTDTQYF
TRBV11-3,-,TRBJ1-1,-,TGTGCCAGCGCTTTAAGCACTGAAGCTTTCTTT,CASALSTEAFF
TRBV27,-,TRBJ1-4,-,TGTGCCGGCAGTCATTGGGGGGGAACTAATGAAAAACTGTTTTTT,CAGSHWGGTNEKLFF
TRBV5-6,-,TRBJ2-3,-,TGTGCCAGCAGCGCCCGGGGGTACACAGATACGCAGTATTTT,CASSARGYTDTQYF
TRBV20-1,-,TRBJ1-2,few,TGCAGTGCTAGTGACGGCAGCTATGGCTACACCTTC,CSASDGSYGYTF
TRBV2,-,TRBJ2-3,-,TGTGCCAGCAGGGAGGAAGCGCGGAACACAGATACGCAGTATTTT,CASREEARNTDTQYF
TRBV5-1,-,TRBJ2-7,few,TGCGCCAGCAGCTTGGTAGAAAACGAGCAGTACTTC,CASSLVENEQYF
TRBV19,TRBD1,TRBJ2-5,few,TGTGCCAGTACCCCGACAGGGAAGGAGACCCAGTACTTC,CASTPTGKETQYF
TRBV5-5,-,TRBJ2-1,-,TGTGCCAGCAGCTTGGAAGGTTTTGGGATCGGTGAGCAGTTCTTC,CASSLEGFGIGEQFF
TRBV7-2,-,TRBJ2-5,few,TGTGCCAGCAGCCCACCCTCGCGGGAGACCCAGTACTTC,CASSPPSRETQYF
TRBV4-1,TRBD2,TRBJ2-7,few,TGCGCCAGCAGCCAAGATCGGGCTAGCGGGGCGGACTGGTACGAGCAGTACTTC,CASSQDRASGADWYEQYF
TRBV12-3/TRBV12-4,-,TRBJ1-2,-,TGTGCCAGCAGTTTCCCCAGGGGTAACTATGGCTACACCTTC,CASSFPRGNYGYTF
TRBV9,-,TRBJ2-7,-,TGTGCCAGCAGCGTAGGCAGGAGCTCCTACGAGCAGTACTTC,CASSVGRSSYEQYF
TRBV4-3,TRBD2,TRBJ2-7,few,TGCGCCAGCAGCTACGGGAGGCTAGCGGGGAGGGAGCAGTACTTC,CASSYGRLAGREQYF
TRBV7-2,-,TRBJ2-7,few,TGTGCCAGCAGCTTAGCCCGGACAGACGAGCAGTACTTC,CASSLARTDEQYF
TRBV6-1,-,TRBJ2-4,-,TGTGCCAGCTCCCCTTGGGGGACATCGGATGACATTCAGTACTTC,CASSPWGTSDDIQYF
TRBV12-3/TRBV12-4,TRBD2,TRBJ2-1,-,TGTGCCAGCAAACCGGGACTAGCGATTGAGCAGTTCTTC,CASKPGLAIEQFF
TRBV20-1,-,TRBJ2-2,-,TGCAGTGCTCCCGGAGTGGCTGGGGAGCTGTTTTTT,CSAPGVAGELFF
TRBV10-3,TRBD1,TRBJ1-1,few,TGTGCCATCAAATTCGGACAGGGGGCTACTGAAGCTTTCTTT,CAIKFGQGATEAFF
TRBV12-3/TRBV12-4,TRBD1,TRBJ2-5,few,TGTGCCAGCAGTTCCCGGGACAGGGACGGTGAGACCCAGTACTTC,CASSSRDRDGETQYF
TRBV12-3/TRBV12-4,TRBD2,TRBJ2-3,-,TGTGCCAGCAGTCCGCCCTTGGGACTAGCGAGCACAGATACGCAGTATTTT,CASSPPLGLASTDTQYF
TRBV10-3,TRBD1,TRBJ1-2,-,TGTGCCGTCAGTGCAAGGGGACAGGGTACCTATGGCTACACCTTC,CAVSARGQGTYGYTF
TRBV28,TRBD2,TRBJ2-5,-,TGTGCCAGCAGTTTAGGGGTAGCGGGGGGACTTGTAGAGACCCAGTACTTC,CASSLGVAGGLVETQYF
TRBV4-1,-,TRBJ2-1,-,TGCGCCAGCAGCCAAGGGTGGAGGGGGAGCTCCTACAATGAGCAGTTCTTC,CASSQGWRGSSYNEQFF
TRBV4-1,-,TRBJ2-1,-,TGCGCCAGCAGCCAGGTAGGCCATGAGCAGTTCTTC,CASSQVGHEQFF
TRBV7-9,TRBD1,TRBJ2-2,-,TGTGCCAGCAGCTCGACAGGGGGCGGGCACACCGGGGAGCTGTTTTTT,CASSSTGGGHTGELFF
TRBV3-1,-,TRBJ1-3,-,TGTGCCAGCAGCCGGACAAGCTCTGGAAACACCATATATTTT,CASSRTSSGNTIYF
TRBV10-3,-,TRBJ2-5,-,TGTGCCATCAGCCGGGACGGCCAAGAGACCCAGTACTTC,CAISRDGQETQYF
TRBV25-1,TRBD1,TRBJ2-7,-,TGTGCCAGCAGTAGCGACAGGGGCTTCCCCTACGAGCAGTACTTC,CASSSDRGFPYEQYF
TRBV20-1,-,TRBJ1-1,few,TGCAGTGCTAGAGACCCTACGCCGGACGTACTCACTGAAGCTTTCTTT,CSARDPTPDVLTEAFF